The TCR beta chain described here comes from a study of post-analysis software for immune sequencing data. The CDR3 extends over 14 amino acids. CDR1 is SGHVS, CDR2 FQNEAQ, per germline. On this clonotype itself: Antigen: not known. This may be a read error: a much more frequent sequence differs by one nucleotide.

Presence of unique molecular identifiers characterized the TCR beta cDNA libraries. TCRdb ran MiXCR on the PCR reads and lists one entry per CDR3 protein. The sample has around 190,000 distinct CDR3 sequences; approximately 30% are singletons. Regarding the study as a whole: About 5 TRBV segments were more frequent in patients than controls; TRBV5-6, TRBV5-1 and TRBV20-1 belonged to this group.

The receptor was isolated from a girl aged 2-17 years with multiple sclerosis. The gene calls are TRBV7-8 and TRBJ1-2, with a possible D match to TRBD1 (5 bases). Sequencing used blood. CDR3 sequence: CAGSLGPGVYGYTF. CDR3 coding DNA: TGTGCCGGCAGCTTAGGACCGGGGGTCTATGGCTACACCTTC.